A selection of T cell receptor beta chains follows, all from one sample in a study of blood T cell repertoires in COVID-19. Data came from immunoSEQ multiplex PCR; TCRdb stores just in-frame clones and leaves some out. Of around 160,000 clones listed, approximately 80% are singletons. Material for sequencing was peripheral blood. Receptors originate from a man aged 55 to 70 with active or convalescent COVID-19. The CDR3 runs from the conserved cysteine through the conserved F or W. A D gene is named only where the DNA matches it firmly. Expanded clones are given a class, and other clones once, few, many or no size at all.

.	TRBV5-1	TRBJ1-2	.	TGCGCCAGCAGCTTAGGGGACTATGGCTACACCTTC	CASSLGDYGYTF
.	TRBV28	TRBJ2-1	TRBD2	TGTGCCAGCAGCATGACTAGCGGGGACTCCTACAATGAGCAGTTCTTC	CASSMTSGDSYNEQFF
.	TRBV2	TRBJ2-2	.	TGTGCCAGCAGTGAATCTTTTCGGGACACCGGGGAGCTGTTTTTT	CASSESFRDTGELFF
.	TRBV4-2	TRBJ1-2	.	TGTGCCAGCAGCCAAGTGGATGTGGTAGGACTGACCCTCCATGGCTACACCTTC	CASSQVDVVGLTLHGYTF
.	TRBV5-1	TRBJ2-1	.	TGCGCCAGCAGCTTGAAGGGGGTAGGATCCTACAATGAGCAGTTCTTC	CASSLKGVGSYNEQFF
.	TRBV25-1	TRBJ2-5	TRBD2	TGTGCCAGCAGTGGAAGACTAGCGGGGCTCCAAGAGACCCAGTACTTC	CASSGRLAGLQETQYF
.	TRBV5-1	TRBJ2-7	TRBD1	TGCGCCAGCAGCTACGGGACAGAAATATCCTACGAGCAGTACTTC	CASSYGTEISYEQYF
.	TRBV28	TRBJ1-5	TRBD1	TGTGCCAGCAGGATACAGGGGAATGACAATCAGCCCCAGCATTTT	CASRIQGNDNQPQHF
.	TRBV18	TRBJ2-5	TRBD1	TGTGCCAGCTCACCCGGGACAGTCCACCAAGAGACCCAGTACTTC	CASSPGTVHQETQYF
.	TRBV3-1/TRBV3-2	TRBJ2-7	.	TGTGCCAGCAGCCGGGGGACTTACGAGCAGTACTTC	CASSRGTYEQYF
few	TRBV28	TRBJ2-7	TRBD1	TGTGCCAGCACCAGGACAGGGCCTTACGAGCAGTACTTC	CASTRTGPYEQYF
.	TRBV18	TRBJ2-7	TRBD2	TGTGCCAGCTCACCACCGGGTCTAGCGGGAGGGTTCCACGAGCAGTACTTC	CASSPPGLAGGFHEQYF
.	TRBV19	TRBJ1-3	.	TGTGCCAGTAGACGGGACACCGCTGGAAACACCATATATTTT	CASRRDTAGNTIYF
.	TRBV5-1	TRBJ2-1	.	TGCGCCAGCAGCGTAGCGGAAACCTACAATGAGCAGTTCTTC	CASSVAETYNEQFF
.	TRBV18	TRBJ1-2	TRBD1	TGTGCCAGCTCCCTGGACCCACAGGGGGGCTACACCTTC	CASSLDPQGGYTF
once	TRBV4-3	TRBJ2-3	.	TGCGCCAGCAGCCAAGCAGCAGGTCCCCCCGCAAATACGCAGTATTTT	CASSQAAGPPANTQYF
.	TRBV11-2	TRBJ1-1	TRBD1	TGTGCCAGCAGCTGGACAGGGGGAACGGCTGAAGCTTTCTTT	CASSWTGGTAEAFF
once	TRBV25-1	TRBJ1-3	.	TGTGCCAGCAGTGAATGGGGCTTGTCTGGAAACACCATATATTTT	CASSEWGLSGNTIYF
.	TRBV29-1	TRBJ1-2	.	TGCAGCGTTGTTACGGACAACGATGGCTACACCTTC	CSVVTDNDGYTF
.	TRBV6-2/TRBV6-3	TRBJ1-5	.	TGTGCCAGCAGCACCCACCAGAATTCCAATCAGCCCCAGCATTTT	CASSTHQNSNQPQHF
few	TRBV18	TRBJ1-1	TRBD1	TGTGCCAGCTCACCGCAGACAGGGGGCAACACTGAAGCTTTCTTT	CASSPQTGGNTEAFF
.	TRBV7-9	TRBJ1-3	.	TGTGCCAGCAGCCCAACAGCCTCTGGAAACACCATATATTTT	CASSPTASGNTIYF
many	TRBV6-2/TRBV6-3	TRBJ1-5	.	TGTGCCAGCAGTTCCCCTGGCGGCGCTCAGCCCCAGCATTTT	CASSSPGGAQPQHF
once	TRBV19	TRBJ2-2	TRBD1	TGTGCCACCCTCCGGGACAGTAACACCGGGGAGCTGTTTTTT	CATLRDSNTGELFF
.	TRBV5-1	TRBJ2-7	TRBD2	TGCGCCAGCAGCTGGGTGAGCGGGAGCTCCTACGAGCAGTACTTC	CASSWVSGSSYEQYF
few	TRBV28	TRBJ1-5	.	TGTGCCAGCAGTTTATATGGACCCGGAGGGAATCAGCCCCAGCATTTT	CASSLYGPGGNQPQHF
.	TRBV7-6	TRBJ2-5	TRBD2	TGTGCCAGCAGCCCGGGGGGGTACGGGCAAGAGACCCAGTACTTC	CASSPGGYGQETQYF
once	TRBV2	TRBJ1-5	TRBD1	TGTGCCAGCAGAACCGGACAGGGAAGGAGCAATCAGCCCCAGCATTTT	CASRTGQGRSNQPQHF
.	TRBV7-6	TRBJ2-3	.	TGTGCCAGCAGCGTACTGCGCACAGATACGCAGTATTTT	CASSVLRTDTQYF
.	TRBV7-9	TRBJ2-7	TRBD2	TGTGCCAGCAGCTTCGCGGGGGGCGACGAGCAGTACTTC	CASSFAGGDEQYF
.	TRBV27	TRBJ2-7	.	TGTGCCAGCAGTTTATACAATTCCTACGAGCAGTACTTC	CASSLYNSYEQYF
once	TRBV3-1/TRBV3-2	TRBJ1-5	.	TGTGCCAGCAGCCCCACTGGGGGGTTGAGGCCCCAGCATTTT	CASSPTGGLRPQHF
once	TRBV5-1	TRBJ2-5	.	TGCGCCAGCAGGACGACAGGCCCTGTCCCGGGAAGGGAGACCCAGTACTTC	CASRTTGPVPGRETQYF
few	TRBV7-9	TRBJ1-4	TRBD1	TGTGCCAGCAGCCTGGGACAGGGTTCGTCTAATGAAAAACTGTTTTTT	CASSLGQGSSNEKLFF
once	TRBV5-1	TRBJ2-6	TRBD2	TGCGCCAGCAGCTTACTAGCGGGAGCTGGGGCCAACGTCCTGACTTTC	CASSLLAGAGANVLTF
.	TRBV18	TRBJ2-7	.	TGTGCCAGCTCACCATTTCCAGGGGACGAGCAGTACTTC	CASSPFPGDEQYF
once	TRBV3-1/TRBV3-2	TRBJ1-1	.	TGTGCCAGCAGCCCCTGGAGGGTAGGAGAAGCTTTCTTT	CASSPWRVGEAFF
.	TRBV6-5	TRBJ2-1	.	TGTGCCAGCAGTCCTATGATAAGAAGTGAGCAGTTCTTC	CASSPMIRSEQFF
once	TRBV14	TRBJ1-4	TRBD1	TGTGCCAGCAGCCTCTGGGACAGGGGAGGTGAAAAACTGTTTTTT	CASSLWDRGGEKLFF
.	TRBV4-1	TRBJ1-4	.	TGCGCCAGCAGCCCTGGACAGCAGGGCACTAATGAAAAACTGTTTTTT	CASSPGQQGTNEKLFF
.	TRBV5-1	TRBJ1-2	.	TGCGCCAGCAGCTTGGGTTCGGGGGTCCACTATGGCTACACCTTC	CASSLGSGVHYGYTF
.	TRBV5-1	TRBJ2-2	.	TGCGCCAGCAGCTTGGTGCAGGGTGGGATCGGGGAGCTGTTTTTT	CASSLVQGGIGELFF
.	TRBV5-6	TRBJ2-7	TRBD2	TGTGCCAGCAGCTTGGCCGGGCGGGAGGGGCAGTACTTC	CASSLAGREGQYF
few	TRBV2	TRBJ2-5	TRBD2	TGTGCCAGCAAGGGAGGGCGGGCACAAGAGACCCAGTACTTC	CASKGGRAQETQYF
.	TRBV4-1	TRBJ2-3	TRBD1	TGCGCCAGCAGCCTCTCGGACAGGTCGGGCACAGATACGCAGTATTTT	CASSLSDRSGTDTQYF
once	TRBV24-1	TRBJ2-7	.	TGTGCCACCAGTGATTTATCGACACGCGAGCAGTACTTC	CATSDLSTREQYF
.	TRBV3-1/TRBV3-2	TRBJ1-5	TRBD1	TGTGCCAGCAGCCAAGACATTACAGGGGTGCAGCCCCAGCATTTT	CASSQDITGVQPQHF
.	TRBV11-2	TRBJ1-5	TRBD1	TGTGCCAGCAGCTGGGGGACAGGTGTTAATCAGCCCCAGCATTTT	CASSWGTGVNQPQHF
.	TRBV15	TRBJ2-1	TRBD2	TGTGCCACCAGCAGAGAAGCGGGAGGGCTTGGCAATGAGCAGTTCTTC	CATSREAGGLGNEQFF
.	TRBV18	TRBJ1-1	.	TGTGCCAGCTCACCACTAGCCACTGAAGCTTTCTTT	CASSPLATEAFF
.	TRBV20-1	TRBJ2-7	.	TGCAGTGCTACAGGGGTCGACGAGCAGTACTTC	CSATGVDEQYF
.	TRBV7-2	TRBJ1-1	TRBD1	TGTGCCAGCACCATGACAGGGGGCGCCGGAACTGAAGCTTTCTTT	CASTMTGGAGTEAFF